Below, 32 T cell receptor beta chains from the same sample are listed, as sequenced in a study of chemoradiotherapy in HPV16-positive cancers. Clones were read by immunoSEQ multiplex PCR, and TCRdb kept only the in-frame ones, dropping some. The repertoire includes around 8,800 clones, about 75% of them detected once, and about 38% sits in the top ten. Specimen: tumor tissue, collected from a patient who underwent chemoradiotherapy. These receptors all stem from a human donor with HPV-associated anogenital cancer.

The CDR3 DNA reads TGTGCCAGCGGCGGTGGGACGAGGGGCTACAATGAGCAGTTCTTC. Protein product: CASGGGTRGYNEQFF. The genes are TRBV27 and TRBJ2-1, with D tentatively TRBD1 or TRBD2 (5 bases each). V lost 8 bases and J 3 bases, leaving 17 bases between the germline ends. Germline CDR1 is MNHEY and CDR2 is SMNVEV (reference sequence). The length of the CDR3 is 15 residues.

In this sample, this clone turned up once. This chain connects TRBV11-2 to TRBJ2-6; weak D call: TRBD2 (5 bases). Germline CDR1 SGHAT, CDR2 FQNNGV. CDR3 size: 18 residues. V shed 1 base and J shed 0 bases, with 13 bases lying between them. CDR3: CASSLVGGGASGANVLTF. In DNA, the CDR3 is TGTGCCAGCAGCTTAGTTGGAGGCGGCGCCTCTGGGGCCAACGTCCTGACTTTC.

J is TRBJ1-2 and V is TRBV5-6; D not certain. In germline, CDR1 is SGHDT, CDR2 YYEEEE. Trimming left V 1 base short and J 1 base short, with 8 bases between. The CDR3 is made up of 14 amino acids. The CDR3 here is CASSLYNSNYGYTF. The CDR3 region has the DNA TGTGCCAGCAGCTTGTATAACAGTAACTATGGCTACACCTTC. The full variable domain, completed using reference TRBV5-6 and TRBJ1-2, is DAGVTQSPTHLIKTRGQQVTLRCSPKSGHDTVSWYQQALGQGPQFIFQYYEEEERQRGNFPDRFSGHQFPNYSSELNVNALLLGDSALYLCASSLYNSNYGYTFGSGTRLTVV.

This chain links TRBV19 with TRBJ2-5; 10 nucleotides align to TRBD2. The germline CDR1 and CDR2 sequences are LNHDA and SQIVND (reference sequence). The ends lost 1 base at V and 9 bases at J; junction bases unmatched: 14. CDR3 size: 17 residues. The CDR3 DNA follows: TGTGCCAGTAGTATAGGTAGCGGGGGGTCCGGTATTAGGCCCCAGTACTTC. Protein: CASSIGSGGSGIRPQYF.

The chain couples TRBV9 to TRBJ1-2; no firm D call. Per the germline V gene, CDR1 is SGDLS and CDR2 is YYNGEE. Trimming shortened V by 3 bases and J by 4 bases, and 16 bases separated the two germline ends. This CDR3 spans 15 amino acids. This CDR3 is CASSGPRLVRYGYTF. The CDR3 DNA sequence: TGTGCCAGCAGCGGCCCCAGATTAGTCCGCTATGGCTACACCTTC.

For the CDR3, the DNA is TGTGCCAGCAGTTACTCAGGCGGGATGGCAGATACGCAGTATTTT. Protein: CASSYSGGMADTQYF. The chain recombines TRBV6-6 with TRBJ2-3, with TRBD2 as a possible D gene (6 bases). CDR1 is MNHNY, CDR2 SVGAGI, per germline (reference sequence). This CDR3 has 15 amino acids. Deletions cut 0 bases from V and 4 bases from J, with 11 bases between.

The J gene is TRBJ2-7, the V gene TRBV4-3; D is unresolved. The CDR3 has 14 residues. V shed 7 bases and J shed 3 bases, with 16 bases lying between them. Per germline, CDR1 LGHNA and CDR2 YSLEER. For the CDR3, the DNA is TGCGCCAGCAACAACTCCCAGTGGGTCTACGAGCAGTACTTC. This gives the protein CASNNSQWVYEQYF.

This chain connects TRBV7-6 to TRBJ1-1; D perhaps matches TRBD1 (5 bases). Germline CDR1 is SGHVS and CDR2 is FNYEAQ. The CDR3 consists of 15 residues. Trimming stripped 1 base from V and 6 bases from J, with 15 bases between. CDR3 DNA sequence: TGTGCCAGCAGCTTAGTAGGTCAGGGTAAGTCTGAAGCTTTCTTT. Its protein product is CASSLVGQGKSEAFF.

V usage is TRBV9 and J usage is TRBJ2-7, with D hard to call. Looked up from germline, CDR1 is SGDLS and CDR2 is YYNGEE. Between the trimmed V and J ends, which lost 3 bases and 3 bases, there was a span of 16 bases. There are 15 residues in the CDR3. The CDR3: CASSATPSVVYEQYF. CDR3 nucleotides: TGTGCCAGCAGCGCCACCCCATCAGTAGTCTACGAGCAGTACTTC.

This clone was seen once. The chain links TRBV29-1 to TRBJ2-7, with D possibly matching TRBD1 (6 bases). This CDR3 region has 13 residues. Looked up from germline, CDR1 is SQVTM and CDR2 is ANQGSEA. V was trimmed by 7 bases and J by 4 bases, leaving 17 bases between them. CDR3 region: CSANRDNGYEQYF. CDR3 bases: TGCAGCGCCAATCGGGACAACGGATACGAGCAGTACTTC.

Here the CDR3 DNA reads TGTGCCAGCAGCCAGGGGGGGAACACTGAAGCTTTCTTT. It is translated as CASSQGGNTEAFF. This chain uses TRBV7-8 with TRBJ1-1, with 7 bases identical to TRBD1. This CDR3 is 13 amino acids long. In germline, CDR1 is SGHVS, CDR2 FQNEAQ. After removal of 5 bases from V and 1 base from J, the junction contained 1 base not matched to a gene.

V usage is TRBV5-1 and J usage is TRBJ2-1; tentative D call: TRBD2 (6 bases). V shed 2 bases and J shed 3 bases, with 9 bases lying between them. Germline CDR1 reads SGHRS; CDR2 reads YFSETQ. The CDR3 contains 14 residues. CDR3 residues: CASSFPGLYNEQFF. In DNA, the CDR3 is TGCGCCAGCAGCTTCCCGGGACTCTACAATGAGCAGTTCTTC. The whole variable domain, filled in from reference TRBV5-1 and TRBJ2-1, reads KAGVTQTPRYLIKTRGQQVTLSCSPISGHRSVSWYQQTPGQGLQFLFEYFSETQRNKGNFPGRFSGRQFSNSRSEMNVSTLELGDSALYLCASSFPGLYNEQFFGPGTRLTVL.

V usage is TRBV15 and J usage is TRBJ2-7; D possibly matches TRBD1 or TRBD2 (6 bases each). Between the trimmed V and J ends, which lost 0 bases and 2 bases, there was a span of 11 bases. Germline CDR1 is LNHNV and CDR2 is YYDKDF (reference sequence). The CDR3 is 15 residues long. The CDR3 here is CATSRDWGATYEQYF. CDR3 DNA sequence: TGTGCCACCAGCAGAGATTGGGGGGCTACCTACGAGCAGTACTTC.

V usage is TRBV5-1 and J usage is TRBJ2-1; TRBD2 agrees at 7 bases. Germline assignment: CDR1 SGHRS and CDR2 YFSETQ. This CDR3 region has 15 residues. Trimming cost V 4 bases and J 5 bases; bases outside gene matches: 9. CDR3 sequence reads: CASSPQTSSNNEQFF. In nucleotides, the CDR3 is TGCGCCAGCAGCCCGCAGACTAGCAGTAACAATGAGCAGTTCTTC. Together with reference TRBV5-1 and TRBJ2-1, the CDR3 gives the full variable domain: KAGVTQTPRYLIKTRGQQVTLSCSPISGHRSVSWYQQTPGQGLQFLFEYFSETQRNKGNFPGRFSGRQFSNSRSEMNVSTLELGDSALYLCASSPQTSSNNEQFFGPGTRLTVL.

The CDR3 coding sequence is TGCAGCGTTGCCCCCGGGGGGTATCAATTTGGCTACACCTTC. Its protein product is CSVAPGGYQFGYTF. V gene TRBV29-1 combines with J gene TRBJ1-2; perhaps TRBD1 as D (5 bases). CDR3 length equals 14 residues. The ends were cut back, 4 bases at V and 7 bases at J, with 19 bases in the middle. The germline CDR1 and CDR2 sequences are SQVTM and ANQGSEA.

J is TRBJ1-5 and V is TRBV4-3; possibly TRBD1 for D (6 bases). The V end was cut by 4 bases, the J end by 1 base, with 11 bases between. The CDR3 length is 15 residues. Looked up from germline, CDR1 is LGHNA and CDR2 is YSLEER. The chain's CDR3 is CASSPWGASNQPQHF. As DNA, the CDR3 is TGCGCCAGCAGCCCGTGGGGGGCAAGCAATCAGCCCCAGCATTTT.

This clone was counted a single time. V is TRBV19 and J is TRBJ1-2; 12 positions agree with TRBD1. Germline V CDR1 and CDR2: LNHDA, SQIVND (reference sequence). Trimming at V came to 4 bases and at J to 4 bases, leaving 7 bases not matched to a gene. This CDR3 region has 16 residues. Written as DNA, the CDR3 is TGTGCCAGTAGTACCGGTGGGACAGGGGGCTTCTATGGCTACACCTTC. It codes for CASSTGGTGGFYGYTF. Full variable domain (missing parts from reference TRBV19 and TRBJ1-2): DGGITQSPKYLFRKEGQNVTLSCEQNLNHDAMYWYRQDPGQGLRLIYYSQIVNDFQKGDIAEGYSVSREKKESFPLTVTSAQKNPTAFYLCASSTGGTGGFYGYTFGSGTRLTVV.

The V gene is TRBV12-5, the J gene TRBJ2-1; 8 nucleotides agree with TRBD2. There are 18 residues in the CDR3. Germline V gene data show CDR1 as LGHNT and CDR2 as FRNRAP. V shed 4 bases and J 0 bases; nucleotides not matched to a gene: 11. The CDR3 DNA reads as TGTGCTAGTGGTTCCCAGGGACTAGTCACGAGCTCCTACAATGAGCAGTTCTTC. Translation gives CASGSQGLVTSSYNEQFF.

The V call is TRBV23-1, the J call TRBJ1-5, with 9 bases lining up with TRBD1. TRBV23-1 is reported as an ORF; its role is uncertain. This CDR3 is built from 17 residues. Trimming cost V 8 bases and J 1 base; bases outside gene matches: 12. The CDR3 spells CASFLRDREISNQPQHF. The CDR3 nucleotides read TGCGCCAGCTTTCTTAGGGACAGGGAGATCAGCAATCAGCCCCAGCATTTT.

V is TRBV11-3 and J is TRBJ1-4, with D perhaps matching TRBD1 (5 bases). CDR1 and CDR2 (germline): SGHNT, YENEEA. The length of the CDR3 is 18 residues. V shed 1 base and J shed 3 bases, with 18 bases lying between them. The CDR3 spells CASSLVMGGTRANEKLFF. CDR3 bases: TGTGCCAGCAGCTTAGTAATGGGTGGGACGCGTGCTAATGAAAAACTGTTTTTT.

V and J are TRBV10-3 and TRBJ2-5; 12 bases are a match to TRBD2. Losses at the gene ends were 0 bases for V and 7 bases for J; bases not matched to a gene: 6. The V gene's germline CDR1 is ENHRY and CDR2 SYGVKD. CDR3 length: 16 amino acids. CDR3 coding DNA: TGTGCCATCAGTGAGTCTCGACTAGCGGGAGCCGGGACCCAGTACTTC. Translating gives CAISESRLAGAGTQYF.

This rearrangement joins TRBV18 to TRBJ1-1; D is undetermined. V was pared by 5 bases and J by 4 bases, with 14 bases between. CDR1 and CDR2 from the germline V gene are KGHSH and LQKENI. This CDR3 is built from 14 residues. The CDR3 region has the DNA TGTGCCAGCTCAGGGGATTCAAGGTTCACTGAAGCTTTCTTT. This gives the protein CASSGDSRFTEAFF. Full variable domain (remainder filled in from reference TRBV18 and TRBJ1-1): NAGVMQNPRHLVRRRGQEARLRCSPMKGHSHVYWYRQLPEEGLKFMVYLQKENIIDESGMPKERFSAEFPKEGPSILRIQQVVRGDSAAYFCASSGDSRFTEAFFGQGTRLTVV.

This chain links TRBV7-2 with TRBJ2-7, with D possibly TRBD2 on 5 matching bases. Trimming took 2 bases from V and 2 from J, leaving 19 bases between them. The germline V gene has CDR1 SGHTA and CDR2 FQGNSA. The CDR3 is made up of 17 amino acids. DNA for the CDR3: TGTGCCAGCAGCTTACCCCGCTCCGGGGTTCCCACCTACGAGCAGTACTTC. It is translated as CASSLPRSGVPTYEQYF. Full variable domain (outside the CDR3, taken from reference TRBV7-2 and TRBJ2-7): GAGVSQSPSNKVTEKGKDVELRCDPISGHTALYWYRQSLGQGLEFLIYFQGNSAPDKSGLPSDRFSAERTGGSVSTLTIQRTQQEDSAVYLCASSLPRSGVPTYEQYFGPGTRLTVT.

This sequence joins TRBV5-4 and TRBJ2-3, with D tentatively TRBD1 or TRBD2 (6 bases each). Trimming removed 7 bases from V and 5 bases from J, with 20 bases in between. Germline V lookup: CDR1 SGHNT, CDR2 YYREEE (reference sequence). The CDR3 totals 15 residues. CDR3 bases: TGTGCCAGCGCCCCCCGACGGGGGCTCGGAGATACGCAGTATTTT. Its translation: CASAPRRGLGDTQYF. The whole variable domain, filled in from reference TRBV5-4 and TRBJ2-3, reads ETGVTQSPTHLIKTRGQQVTLRCSSQSGHNTVSWYQQALGQGPQFIFQYYREEENGRGNFPPRFSGLQFPNYSSELNVNALELDDSALYLCASAPRRGLGDTQYFGPGTRLTVL.

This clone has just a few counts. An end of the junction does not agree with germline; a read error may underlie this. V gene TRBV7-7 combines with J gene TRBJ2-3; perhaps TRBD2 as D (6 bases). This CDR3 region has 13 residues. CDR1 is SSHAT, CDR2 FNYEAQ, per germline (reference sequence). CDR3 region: CASSLGGPDTQYF. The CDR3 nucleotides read TGTGCTAGCAGCTTAGGAGGGCCAGATACGCAGTATTTT.

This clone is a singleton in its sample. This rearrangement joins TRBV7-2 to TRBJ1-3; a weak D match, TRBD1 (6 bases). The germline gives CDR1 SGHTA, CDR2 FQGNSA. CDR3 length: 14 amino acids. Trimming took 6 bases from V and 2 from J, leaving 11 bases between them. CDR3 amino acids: CASSLDSAGNTIYF. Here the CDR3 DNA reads TGTGCCAGCAGTCTGGACAGCGCTGGAAACACCATATATTTT. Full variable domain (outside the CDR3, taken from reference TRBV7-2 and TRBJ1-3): GAGVSQSPSNKVTEKGKDVELRCDPISGHTALYWYRQSLGQGLEFLIYFQGNSAPDKSGLPSDRFSAERTGGSVSTLTIQRTQQEDSAVYLCASSLDSAGNTIYFGEGSWLTVV.

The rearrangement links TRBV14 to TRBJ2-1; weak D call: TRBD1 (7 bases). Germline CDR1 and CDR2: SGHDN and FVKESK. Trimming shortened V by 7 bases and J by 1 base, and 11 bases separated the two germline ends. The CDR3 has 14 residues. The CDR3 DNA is TGTGCCAGCACGGCAGGGGGGTCCTACAATGAGCAGTTCTTC. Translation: CASTAGGSYNEQFF. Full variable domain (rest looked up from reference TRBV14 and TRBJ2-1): EAGVTQFPSHSVIEKGQTVTLRCDPISGHDNLYWYRRVMGKEIKFLLHFVKESKQDESGMPNNRFLAERTGGTYSTLKVQPAELEDSGVYFCASTAGGSYNEQFFGPGTRLTVL.

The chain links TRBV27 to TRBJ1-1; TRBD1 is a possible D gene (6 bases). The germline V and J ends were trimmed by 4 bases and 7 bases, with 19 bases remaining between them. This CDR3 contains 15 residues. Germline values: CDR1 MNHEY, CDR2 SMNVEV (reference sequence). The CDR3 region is CASSYSGGTHFEAFF. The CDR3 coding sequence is TGTGCCAGCAGTTACTCCGGCGGGACACACTTTGAAGCTTTCTTT.

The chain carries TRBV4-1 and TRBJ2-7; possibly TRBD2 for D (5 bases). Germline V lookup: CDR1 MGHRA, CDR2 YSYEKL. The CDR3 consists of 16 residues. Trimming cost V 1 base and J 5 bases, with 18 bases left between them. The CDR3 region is CASSQASRGSVDEQYF. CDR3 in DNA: TGCGCCAGCAGCCAAGCCTCGAGAGGTAGCGTCGACGAGCAGTACTTC.

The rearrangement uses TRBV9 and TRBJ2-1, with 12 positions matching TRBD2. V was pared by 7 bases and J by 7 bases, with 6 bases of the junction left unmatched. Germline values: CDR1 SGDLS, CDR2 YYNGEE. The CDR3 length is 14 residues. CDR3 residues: CASGRLAGDNEQFF. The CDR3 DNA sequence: TGTGCCAGCGGAAGACTAGCGGGGGATAATGAGCAGTTCTTC.

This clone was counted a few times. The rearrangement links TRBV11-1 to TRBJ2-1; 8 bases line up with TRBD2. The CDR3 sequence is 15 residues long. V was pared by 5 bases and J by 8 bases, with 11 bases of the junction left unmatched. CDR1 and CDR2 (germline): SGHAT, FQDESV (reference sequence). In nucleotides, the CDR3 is TGTGCCAGCAGCCGGATCGGCGGGAGGACGCATGAGCAGTTCTTC. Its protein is CASSRIGGRTHEQFF. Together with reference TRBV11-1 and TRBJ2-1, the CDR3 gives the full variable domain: EAEVAQSPRYKITEKSQAVAFWCDPISGHATLYWYRQILGQGPELLVQFQDESVVDDSQLPKDRFSAERLKGVDSTLKIQPAELGDSAMYLCASSRIGGRTHEQFFGPGTRLTVL.

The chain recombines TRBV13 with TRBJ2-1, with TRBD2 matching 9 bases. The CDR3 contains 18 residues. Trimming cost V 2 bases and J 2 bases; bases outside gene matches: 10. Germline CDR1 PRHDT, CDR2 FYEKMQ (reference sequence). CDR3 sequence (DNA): TGTGCCAGCAGCTTACCCTACCAGCGGGGGGCCCCCTACAATGAGCAGTTCTTC. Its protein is CASSLPYQRGAPYNEQFF.